A single sample gave rise to the 27 T cell receptor beta chains below, sequenced in a study of T-cell reconstitution after alpha-beta-depleted transplantation in children. This sample's TCRbeta library carried unique molecular identifier barcodes. TCRdb passed the PCR reads through MiXCR, listing each CDR3 protein once. The repertoire has hundreds of thousands of distinct CDR3 sequences, approximately 15% of them found once; the top ten carry 5%. The sample in question was PBMCs, mostly from graft donor cells, obtained 360 days after TCRalphabeta/CD19-depleted stem cell transplant. Receptor source: a male patient younger than 18 who had a stem cell transplant for acute lymphoblastic leukemia, so the T cells may come from the graft donor.

This chain connects TRBV4-2 to TRBJ2-7; TRBD2 aligns across 7 bases. The CDR3 extends over 15 amino acids. CDR1 is LGHNA and CDR2 is YNFKEQ in the germline V gene. V shed 0 bases and J 0 bases; nucleotides not matched to a gene: 2. The CDR3 sequence: CASSQERLASYEQYF. Written as DNA, the CDR3 is TGTGCCAGCAGCCAAGAACGACTAGCCTCCTACGAGCAGTACTTC.

A few counts support this clonotype. This rearrangement joins TRBV18 to TRBJ2-7; tentatively, D is TRBD1 (6 bases). This CDR3 region has 17 residues. V was clipped by 5 bases and J by 4 bases, with 24 bases between them. From germline, CDR1 is KGHSH and CDR2 LQKENI. CDR3 amino acids: CASSSRAYRVGSYEQYF. CDR3 nucleotide sequence: TGTGCCAGCTCATCCCGGGCATACAGGGTTGGCTCGTACGAGCAGTACTTC. Variable domain in full (rest from reference TRBV18 and TRBJ2-7): NAGVMQNPRHLVRRRGQEARLRCSPMKGHSHVYWYRQLPEEGLKFMVYLQKENIIDESGMPKERFSAEFPKEGPSILRIQQVVRGDSAAYFCASSSRAYRVGSYEQYFGPGTRLTVT.

This clonotype occurred many times. The chain uses TRBV20-1 and TRBJ1-5, with TRBD1 matching 8 bases. The V gene's germline CDR1 is DFQATT and CDR2 SNEGSKA (reference sequence). The trim removed 5 bases at V and 3 bases at J, leaving 3 bases unmatched. The CDR3 totals 13 residues. The CDR3 nucleotides are TGCAGTGCTTGGGACAGGTACAATCAGCCCCAGCATTTT. Its translation: CSAWDRYNQPQHF.

The rearrangement uses TRBV4-1 and TRBJ2-3, with 7 bases that match TRBD2. From germline, CDR1 is MGHRA and CDR2 YSYEKL. This CDR3 has 16 amino acids. V was clipped by 2 bases and J by 2 bases; unmatched bases: 7. CDR3 residues: CASSQITSAPTDTQYF. CDR3 nucleotide sequence: TGCGCCAGCAGCCAAATAACTAGCGCTCCCACAGATACGCAGTATTTT.

This clonotype has a handful of counts. The chain uses TRBV7-2 and TRBJ2-1; D not resolved. The germline V gene encodes CDR1 SGHTA and CDR2 FQGNSA. With 4 bases removed from V and 6 bases from J, the gap between germline ends came to 10 bases. This CDR3 has 13 amino acids. The CDR3 sequence: CASSSYNGNEQFF. DNA of the CDR3: TGTGCCAGCAGCTCATACAACGGCAATGAGCAGTTCTTC.

This clonotype was recorded only once. The CDR3 region has the DNA TGCGCCAGCAGCCTTTTTAGGACAGCTAATGAGCAGTTCTTC. Its protein is CASSLFRTANEQFF. This chain joins TRBV4-1 and TRBJ2-1, with a tentative D call TRBD1 (6 bases). The germline V gene encodes CDR1 MGHRA and CDR2 YSYEKL. There are 14 residues in the CDR3. The germline V and J ends were trimmed by 4 bases and 7 bases, with 14 bases remaining between them.

In its sample, this clonotype was seen a few times. The chain links TRBV24-1 to TRBJ2-3, with D perhaps matching TRBD2 (5 bases). Germline V gene data show CDR1 as KGHDR and CDR2 as SFDVKD. V was shortened by 6 bases and J by 2 bases, with 8 bases between the two germline ends. This CDR3 is built from 13 residues. The CDR3 sequence: CATSPDFTDTQYF. CDR3 DNA: TGTGCCACCAGTCCGGACTTCACAGATACGCAGTATTTT.

This clonotype was seen only once. This chain uses TRBV12-3 or TRBV12-4 with TRBJ2-2; 8 positions match TRBD1. This CDR3 has 16 amino acids. V lost 6 bases, J lost 0 bases, and 6 bases stayed unmatched. The DNA for the CDR3 is TGTGCCAGCAGCCATCTGACAGGGGCGAACACCGGGGAGCTGTTTTTT. Its translation: CASSHLTGANTGELFF.

The rearrangement joins TRBV7-7 to TRBJ2-1; no clear D gene. Germline-derived CDR1 and CDR2 are SSHAT and FNYEAQ (reference sequence). Between the trimmed V and J ends, which lost 1 base and 2 bases, there was a span of 12 bases. This CDR3 contains 16 residues. As DNA, the CDR3 is TGTGCCAGCAGCTTAGGGACCCTTCCCCCCTACAATGAGCAGTTCTTC. Protein product: CASSLGTLPPYNEQFF.

This clonotype showed up just a few times. The rearrangement links TRBV15 to TRBJ1-2, with a possible D match to TRBD1 (5 bases). Trimming left V 3 bases short and J 0 bases short, with 8 bases between. The CDR3 runs to 14 residues. Germline V gives CDR1 LNHNV, CDR2 YYDKDF (reference sequence). CDR3 in DNA: TGTGCCACCAGCAGGGACAACACTAACTATGGCTACACCTTC. Translation: CATSRDNTNYGYTF.

The rearrangement links TRBV27 to TRBJ2-1, with 7 bases matching TRBD2. This CDR3 has 15 residues. Germline V gene lookup returns CDR1 MNHEY and CDR2 SMNVEV (reference sequence). The V gene end was trimmed by 0 bases and the J gene end by 9 bases; junction bases not matched to a gene: 8. The CDR3 here is CASSLSSAGRIEQFF. The CDR3 DNA follows: TGTGCCAGCAGTTTATCCTCAGCGGGACGGATTGAGCAGTTCTTC.

V usage is TRBV7-9 and J usage is TRBJ2-1, with TRBD2 matching 9 bases. The CDR3 consists of 16 residues. Germline CDR1 and CDR2: SEHNR and FQNEAQ (reference sequence). With V trimmed by 1 base and J by 8 bases, 9 bases remained unmatched. The CDR3 sequence is CASSLGLKEREDEQFF. DNA for the CDR3: TGTGCCAGCAGCTTAGGGTTGAAGGAGCGGGAGGATGAGCAGTTCTTC.

This clonotype has a handful of counts. The genes are TRBV7-9 and TRBJ2-3; 7 nucleotides align to TRBD2. V lost 6 bases and J lost 5; bases outside the gene matches: 11. Germline values: CDR1 SEHNR, CDR2 FQNEAQ (reference sequence). The CDR3 has 15 residues. CDR3 sequence (DNA): TGTGCCAGCAGTCGGGCGGCGGGGGTTGGAGATACGCAGTATTTT. Translated, it gives CASSRAAGVGDTQYF.

Note on this clonotype: The junction and the germline gene differ at one end; a read error may be behind it. This chain joins TRBV20-1 and TRBJ2-4; D gene ambiguous. Germline V gene sequence: CDR1 DFQATT, CDR2 SNEGSKA (reference sequence). The CDR3 extends over 15 amino acids. CDR3 DNA sequence: TGCTGTGCCCCGACCCCAACCCTAGCCAAAAACATTCAGTACTTC. Its translation: CCAPTPTLAKNIQYF.

This clonotype has just one count. The rearrangement links TRBV2 to TRBJ2-7; 13 bases fit TRBD2. Germline CDR1 is SNHLY and CDR2 is FYNNEI. Trimming removed 8 bases from V and 3 bases from J; junction bases left unmatched: 4. CDR3 length: 14 amino acids. As DNA, the CDR3 is TGTGCCAGCGAGGGACTAGCGGGATTCTACGAGCAGTACTTC. Protein sequence: CASEGLAGFYEQYF.

This chain links TRBV7-9 with TRBJ2-7; D gene ambiguous. The CDR3 totals 11 residues. Germline values: CDR1 SEHNR, CDR2 FQNEAQ (reference sequence). Trimming took off 5 bases at V and 9 bases at J, with 11 bases between the two ends. CDR3 protein: CASSSALGQYF. The DNA of the CDR3 is TGTGCCAGCAGCAGCGCCCTCGGGCAGTACTTC.

This clonotype was recorded a few times. The rearrangement joins TRBV11-2 to TRBJ2-5; 12 nucleotides match TRBD1. After removal of 5 bases from V and 5 bases from J, the junction contained 9 bases not matched to a gene. This CDR3 contains 16 residues. The germline V gene has CDR1 SGHAT and CDR2 FQNNGV. The CDR3 DNA reads TGTGCCAGCAGCGACCGGGACAGGGGGCAAAGGGAGACCCAGTACTTC. Its protein product is CASSDRDRGQRETQYF.

The chain has TRBV5-1 and TRBJ2-7, with TRBD2 identical over 14 bases. Germline assignment: CDR1 SGHRS and CDR2 YFSETQ. Trimming removed 5 bases from V and 2 bases from J; junction bases left unmatched: 3. The CDR3 runs to 15 residues. The CDR3 loop is CASSWTSGGPYEQYF. The CDR3, as DNA: TGCGCCAGCAGTTGGACTAGCGGGGGGCCCTACGAGCAGTACTTC.

This clonotype is a singleton in its sample. This rearrangement joins TRBV12-5 to TRBJ2-1; 10 bases are a match to TRBD2. The CDR3 is 17 amino acids. Losses at the gene ends were 2 bases for V and 5 bases for J; bases not matched to a gene: 9. Germline V gene lookup returns CDR1 LGHNT and CDR2 FRNRAP. CDR3 region: CASGLRLAGVRDNEQFF. CDR3 DNA sequence: TGTGCTAGTGGTTTGAGGCTAGCGGGAGTTAGGGACAATGAGCAGTTCTTC.

The J gene is TRBJ2-5, the V gene TRBV29-1; D remains ambiguous. V was pared by 6 bases and J by 1 base, with 15 bases between. The CDR3 is 14 residues long. From germline, CDR1 is SQVTM and CDR2 ANQGSEA. The CDR3 loop is CSVGLNGGQETQYF. CDR3 sequence (DNA): TGCAGCGTCGGCCTTAATGGCGGCCAAGAGACCCAGTACTTC.

This chain joins TRBV27 and TRBJ1-5; perhaps TRBD1 as D (6 bases). The V end lost 0 bases, the J end lost 7 bases, and 10 bases lay between the germline ends. This CDR3 is built from 14 residues. Germline values: CDR1 MNHEY, CDR2 SMNVEV (reference sequence). The CDR3 nucleotides are TGTGCCAGCAGTTTATCGGGGGCCCGGCAGCCCCAGCATTTT. This translates into CASSLSGARQPQHF.

The V and J genes are TRBV7-9 and TRBJ2-1, with a possible D match to TRBD2 (6 bases). Trimming cost V 9 bases and J 0 bases, with 15 bases left between them. In germline, CDR1 is SEHNR, CDR2 FQNEAQ (reference sequence). This CDR3 has 15 residues. The CDR3 is CASFSGVGSYNEQFF. The CDR3 coding sequence is TGTGCCAGTTTCTCGGGAGTCGGCTCCTACAATGAGCAGTTCTTC.

This clonotype came up a few times. Its ends do not fully match the called genes, so a read error is possible. This rearrangement joins TRBV5-6 to TRBJ1-2; the D gene is possibly TRBD1 (5 bases). The CDR3 covers 13 residues. The germline V gene has CDR1 SGHDT and CDR2 YYEEEE. CDR3 DNA: TGTGCCAGCAACTTGGGGAGGGGCTATGGCTACACCTTC. Translation gives CASNLGRGYGYTF.

This clonotype occurred many times. The chain combines TRBV7-6 with TRBJ2-7; the D gene is possibly TRBD1 (7 bases). Germline CDR1 and CDR2: SGHVS and FNYEAQ. This CDR3 comprises 14 residues. The V and J ends lost 4 bases and 3 bases respectively, with 13 bases between them. The CDR3 DNA sequence: TGTGCCAGCAGCTCGGGGGACAGTGACTACGAGCAGTACTTC. Amino acids: CASSSGDSDYEQYF.

The V and J genes are TRBV7-6 and TRBJ2-5; D remains ambiguous. The CDR3 spans 15 residues. Germline V gives CDR1 SGHVS, CDR2 FNYEAQ. V dropped 1 base and J dropped 0 bases, with 9 bases sitting between them. CDR3: CASSLGTEYQETQYF. The CDR3 region has the DNA TGTGCCAGCAGCTTAGGAACGGAATACCAAGAGACCCAGTACTTC.

This clonotype was picked up many times. The V and J genes are TRBV5-1 and TRBJ1-4; D may be TRBD1 (5 bases). Looked up from germline, CDR1 is SGHRS and CDR2 is YFSETQ. The CDR3 sequence is 14 residues long. The V end lost 3 bases, the J end lost 4 bases, and 10 bases lay between the germline ends. As DNA, the CDR3 is TGCGCCAGCAGCTCGACAGAGGTTAATGAAAAACTGTTTTTT. Translation: CASSSTEVNEKLFF.

The chain uses TRBV3-1 and TRBJ2-4; D uncertain. Germline-derived CDR1 and CDR2 are LGHDT and YNNKEL (reference sequence). Trimming cost V 0 bases and J 7 bases, with 7 bases left between them. This CDR3 region has 13 residues. The CDR3 protein is CASSQDNRNIQYF. In DNA form, the CDR3 reads TGTGCCAGCAGCCAAGATAATAGGAACATTCAGTACTTC. The full variable domain, in which reference TRBV3-1 and TRBJ2-4 provide the parts outside the CDR3, is DTAVSQTPKYLVTQMGNDKSIKCEQNLGHDTMYWYKQDSKKFLKIMFSYNNKELIINETVPNRFSPKSPDKAHLNLHINSLELGDSAVYFCASSQDNRNIQYFGAGTRLSVL.